These 32 T cell receptor beta chains share one sample of origin, sequenced in a study of blood T cell repertoires in COVID-19. Libraries were prepared by immunoSEQ multiplex PCR; TCRdb keeps only in-frame clonotypes and omits some of them. Among just under 90,000 clones, about three quarters were seen once, and the ten largest hold 13% to 15%. Sequenced: peripheral blood. These TCRs come from a woman aged 80 or over with acute or convalescent COVID-19.

This chain links TRBV28 with TRBJ1-6; possibly TRBD1 for D (6 bases). V lost 3 bases, J lost 6 bases, and 15 bases lay in between. The CDR3 consists of 16 residues. Germline V gene sequence: CDR1 MDHEN, CDR2 SYDVKM. CDR3 region: CASSFTPTGRNSPLHF. CDR3 DNA sequence: TGTGCCAGCAGTTTTACCCCGACAGGTCGTAATTCACCCCTCCACTTT.

The chain links TRBV5-1 to TRBJ2-7; 12 nucleotides agree with TRBD2. The germline V gene has CDR1 SGHRS and CDR2 YFSETQ. V trimming: 0 bases; J trimming: 0 bases; junction bases outside the gene matches: 4. The CDR3 spans 17 residues. This CDR3 is CASSLGLAGAFSYEQYF. The CDR3 bases are TGCGCCAGCAGCTTGGGACTAGCGGGGGCCTTCTCCTACGAGCAGTACTTC.

The CDR3 coding sequence is TGTGCCAGCAGTTACGACGGGGGGAGTCAGCCCCAGCATTTT. This sequence encodes CASSYDGGSQPQHF. J is TRBJ1-5 and V is TRBV6-2 or TRBV6-3; possible D gene TRBD1, 5 bases. V gave up 2 bases and J gave up 6 bases, with 11 bases separating them. This CDR3 has 14 amino acids. Per the germline V gene, CDR1 is MNHEY and CDR2 is SVGEGT.

V usage is TRBV27 and J usage is TRBJ2-3; D unresolved. The CDR3 is 14 amino acids. V gave up 6 bases and J gave up 4 bases, with 14 bases separating them. From germline, CDR1 is MNHEY and CDR2 SMNVEV (reference sequence). The CDR3 spells CASRPLGAPDTQYF. CDR3 sequence (DNA): TGTGCCAGCAGGCCCCTAGGTGCCCCAGATACGCAGTATTTT.

The chain employs TRBV7-2 and TRBJ2-7; 7 nucleotides line up with TRBD1. The CDR3 runs to 15 residues. J lost 5 bases, V lost 5 bases, and 12 bases had no gene match. Germline CDR1 is SGHTA and CDR2 is FQGNSA. This CDR3 reads CASSPLTGSSHEQYF. For the CDR3, the DNA is TGTGCCAGCAGCCCCCTGACAGGGTCGAGCCACGAGCAGTACTTC.

V and J are TRBV30 and TRBJ1-2; 8 bases are a match to TRBD1. The CDR3 consists of 14 residues. CDR1 is GTSNPN, CDR2 SVGIG, per germline (reference sequence). J lost 6 bases, V lost 0 bases, and 6 bases had no gene match. The CDR3 here is CAWSVRAGGNGYTF. DNA for the CDR3: TGTGCCTGGAGTGTACGCGCAGGGGGCAATGGCTACACCTTC.

This clone has just a few counts. The rearrangement links TRBV19 to TRBJ1-1; tentative D call: TRBD1 (5 bases). V lost 8 bases and J lost 0, with 10 bases in between. Per germline, CDR1 LNHDA and CDR2 SQIVND (reference sequence). The CDR3 has 13 amino acids. The DNA of the CDR3 is TGTGCCAGTCAGACAGAAATGAACACTGAAGCTTTCTTT. This codes for CASQTEMNTEAFF.

The chain has TRBV4-1 and TRBJ1-1; D might be TRBD1 (6 bases). The CDR3 is 18 amino acids. V lost 2 bases to trimming and J lost 0 bases, with 19 bases between them. Germline assignment: CDR1 MGHRA and CDR2 YSYEKL. In nucleotides, the CDR3 is TGCGCCAGCAGCCAATCAAGGTTGGCAGGGGTTATGAACACTGAAGCTTTCTTT. Its translation: CASSQSRLAGVMNTEAFF.

V and J are TRBV6-5 and TRBJ1-4; D gene ambiguous. This CDR3 is 14 amino acids long. CDR1 is MNHEY, CDR2 SVGAGI, per germline. Trimming took 5 bases from V and 2 from J, leaving 9 bases between them. This CDR3 reads CASSPGRTNEKLFF. The CDR3 DNA follows: TGTGCCAGCAGTCCCGGGAGGACTAATGAAAAACTGTTTTTT.

The rearrangement uses TRBV5-6 and TRBJ2-1; TRBD2 might be the D (6 bases). The CDR3 has 13 amino acids. V gave up 0 bases and J gave up 12 bases, with 13 bases separating them. Germline CDR1 SGHDT, CDR2 YYEEEE. The CDR3 sequence is CASSLAGTERQFF. The CDR3 DNA sequence: TGTGCCAGCAGCTTGGCCGGGACTGAAAGGCAGTTCTTC.

The rearrangement links TRBV15 to TRBJ1-2; D is uncertain. V dropped 1 base and J dropped 7 bases, with 10 bases sitting between them. CDR3 length: 13 amino acids. Per germline, CDR1 LNHNV and CDR2 YYDKDF (reference sequence). The CDR3 DNA reads TGTGCCACCAGCAGAGCTGATTGGGCTGGCTACACCTTC. Residues: CATSRADWAGYTF.

The chain couples TRBV20-1 to TRBJ2-5; D remains unclear. This CDR3 has 11 residues. V lost 6 bases and J 1 base, leaving 6 bases between the germline ends. The germline gives CDR1 DFQATT, CDR2 SNEGSKA (reference sequence). CDR3 coding DNA: TGCAGTGCCCCCGGCCAAGAGACCCAGTACTTC. This translates into CSAPGQETQYF.

The chain couples TRBV11-2 to TRBJ2-1; weak D call: TRBD1 (5 bases). V was cut by 0 bases and J by 6 bases, with 12 bases left in between. The CDR3 covers 15 residues. Germline V lookup: CDR1 SGHAT, CDR2 FQNNGV. The CDR3 DNA follows: TGTGCCAGCAGCTTAGACAGGGCGAGTGGCAATGAGCAGTTCTTC. Translated: CASSLDRASGNEQFF.

This clone has just a few counts. V gene TRBV12-3 or TRBV12-4 combines with J gene TRBJ2-5; tentative D call: TRBD1 (5 bases). The V end was cut by 6 bases, the J end by 3 bases, with 11 bases between. The CDR3 has 13 residues. For the CDR3, the DNA is TGTGCCAGCAGGAGACAGCTAGAAGAGACCCAGTACTTC. Its protein is CASRRQLEETQYF.

The chain has TRBV12-3 or TRBV12-4 and TRBJ2-7, with unresolved D. CDR3 length equals 11 residues. V was pared by 7 bases and J by 3 bases, with 7 bases between. The CDR3 loop reads CASKYSYEQYF. CDR3 coding DNA: TGTGCCAGCAAATACAGCTACGAGCAGTACTTC.

This chain joins TRBV5-8 and TRBJ1-5, with 8 nucleotides matching TRBD1. CDR1 SGHTS and CDR2 YDEGEE come from the germline V gene. The CDR3 loop spans 13 amino acids. V dropped 5 bases and J dropped 6; count of bases not matched to a gene: 4. Here the CDR3 DNA reads TGTGCCAGCAGGGACAGGGTTTCTCAGCCCCAGCATTTT. Amino acid sequence: CASRDRVSQPQHF.

The V gene is TRBV12-3 or TRBV12-4, the J gene TRBJ2-7; 7 positions match TRBD1. J lost 8 bases, V lost 4 bases, and 8 bases had no gene match. The CDR3 is 13 residues long. DNA for the CDR3: TGTGCCAGCAGTTGGGAGACAGGGTACAAGCAGTACTTC. It is translated as CASSWETGYKQYF.

Comment on this clone: This sample also contains other DNA sequences that code for the same CDR3. The rearrangement uses TRBV5-1 and TRBJ2-3, with D unresolved. There are 14 residues in the CDR3. Germline CDR1 reads SGHRS; CDR2 reads YFSETQ. V was pared by 0 bases and J by 2 bases, with 7 bases between. CDR3 amino acids: CASSLGQVTDTQYF. The DNA of the CDR3 is TGCGCCAGCAGCTTGGGCCAGGTCACAGATACGCAGTATTTT.

This chain links TRBV6-5 with TRBJ2-2, with no clear D. Trimming stripped 6 bases from V and 8 bases from J, with 13 bases between. CDR3 length equals 13 residues. Germline CDR1 is MNHEY and CDR2 is SVGAGI. The CDR3 here is CASRPMATGELFF. CDR3 bases: TGTGCCAGCAGGCCCATGGCGACTGGGGAGCTGTTTTTT.

This clone appeared many times. This chain uses TRBV10-3 with TRBJ2-3; possibly TRBD1 for D (6 bases). Trimming removed 3 bases at V and 4 bases at J, with 11 bases between. Looked up from germline, CDR1 is ENHRY and CDR2 is SYGVKD. The CDR3 sequence is 14 residues long. The CDR3, as DNA: TGTGCCATCAGTGACGGGACAACGGCAGATACGCAGTATTTT. It is translated as CAISDGTTADTQYF.

The genes are TRBV7-2 and TRBJ1-1, with D hard to call. Germline V gene lookup returns CDR1 SGHTA and CDR2 FQGNSA. V lost 1 base and J lost 1, with 10 bases in between. The length of the CDR3 is 15 residues. The DNA of the CDR3 is TGTGCCAGCAGCTTAGTATTACTGTGGAACACTGAAGCTTTCTTT. It translates to CASSLVLLWNTEAFF. Drawing the rest from reference TRBV7-2 and TRBJ1-1, the complete variable domain is GAGVSQSPSNKVTEKGKDVELRCDPISGHTALYWYRQSLGQGLEFLIYFQGNSAPDKSGLPSDRFSAERTGGSVSTLTIQRTQQEDSAVYLCASSLVLLWNTEAFFGQGTRLTVV.

The chain combines TRBV5-1 with TRBJ2-7, with 10 bases fitting TRBD1. This CDR3 has 14 residues. CDR1 and CDR2 (germline): SGHRS, YFSETQ. V lost 0 bases and J lost 4; bases outside the gene matches: 1. The CDR3 sequence: CASSLGQGAYEQYF. CDR3 bases: TGCGCCAGCAGCTTGGGACAGGGGGCATACGAGCAGTACTTC. Full variable domain (rest looked up from reference TRBV5-1 and TRBJ2-7): KAGVTQTPRYLIKTRGQQVTLSCSPISGHRSVSWYQQTPGQGLQFLFEYFSETQRNKGNFPGRFSGRQFSNSRSEMNVSTLELGDSALYLCASSLGQGAYEQYFGPGTRLTVT.

This clone was recorded once. The chain carries TRBV7-3 and TRBJ2-2; tentatively, D is TRBD2 (6 bases). The length of the CDR3 is 14 residues. Germline V gene sequence: CDR1 SGHTA, CDR2 FQGTGA. With 8 bases removed from V and 4 bases from J, the gap between germline ends came to 14 bases. The CDR3, as DNA: TGTGCCAGCCGCCGGGTCGGGAGCACCGGGGAGCTGTTTTTT. It translates to CASRRVGSTGELFF.

The genes are TRBV19 and TRBJ2-5; 7 bases are shared with TRBD2. The CDR3 extends over 17 amino acids. Per the germline V gene, CDR1 is LNHDA and CDR2 is SQIVND (reference sequence). J gave up 2 bases and V 4 bases, and 13 bases lay outside the gene matches. Here the CDR3 DNA reads TGTGCCAGTAGTACTACATACTTCCGGGACTATCAAGAGACCCAGTACTTC. Its protein product is CASSTTYFRDYQETQYF.

This clone was detected only a few times. This chain uses TRBV18 with TRBJ1-1; 7 bases are shared with TRBD1. V shed 3 bases, J shed 4 bases, and the junction held 5 bases outside the gene matches. Germline lookup yields CDR1 KGHSH and CDR2 LQKENI. CDR3 size: 14 residues. The CDR3 spells CASSPSTGATEAFF. Here the CDR3 DNA reads TGTGCCAGCTCACCGTCTACAGGGGCCACTGAAGCTTTCTTT.

The chain joins TRBV7-4 to TRBJ2-7; D not resolved. The V gene's germline CDR1 is SGHVT and CDR2 SQSDAQ. The CDR3 is made up of 16 amino acids. V was pared by 6 bases and J by 0 bases, with 18 bases between. The CDR3 DNA reads TGTGCCAGCAGTCAACCGGCCCAGCGACTCTCCTACGAGCAGTACTTC. Its translation is CASSQPAQRLSYEQYF. The full variable domain, its missing parts supplied by reference TRBV7-4 and TRBJ2-7, is GAGVSQSPRYKVAKRGRDVALRCDSISGHVTLYWYRQTLGQGSEVLTYSQSDAQRDKSGRPSGRFSAERPERSVSTLKIQRTEQGDSAVYLCASSQPAQRLSYEQYFGPGTRLTVT.

For this clone: The sample contains more than one DNA sequence encoding this CDR3. V gene TRBV5-1 combines with J gene TRBJ1-1; TRBD1 matches 8 bases. The germline CDR1 and CDR2 sequences are SGHRS and YFSETQ. This CDR3 is built from 14 residues. V dropped 2 bases and J dropped 5; count of bases not matched to a gene: 5. CDR3 sequence reads: CASSFQGAGTEAFF. The CDR3 DNA reads TGCGCCAGCAGCTTCCAGGGGGCCGGAACTGAAGCTTTCTTT.

This clone has just one count. This chain joins TRBV7-3 and TRBJ1-1, with a tentative D call TRBD1 (5 bases). The CDR3 loop spans 13 amino acids. Trimming shortened V by 0 bases and J by 9 bases, and 11 bases separated the two germline ends. The germline CDR1 and CDR2 sequences are SGHTA and FQGTGA. The CDR3 sequence is CASSLTSAGKAFF. The CDR3 region has the DNA TGTGCCAGCAGCTTAACGTCGGCAGGGAAAGCTTTCTTT.

J is TRBJ1-2 and V is TRBV5-4, with D perhaps matching TRBD1 (6 bases). The CDR3 loop spans 14 amino acids. The V gene lost 4 bases and the J gene lost 7 bases, with 17 bases spanning the gap. Looked up from germline, CDR1 is SGHNT and CDR2 is YYREEE (reference sequence). This chain's CDR3 is CASSALGGDAGYTF. In nucleotides, the CDR3 is TGTGCCAGCAGCGCGTTAGGGGGGGACGCTGGCTACACCTTC.

This clone was found a few times. The CDR3 loop is CSASPTGYGYTF. For the CDR3, the DNA is TGCAGTGCTAGTCCGACGGGCTATGGCTACACCTTC. This chain connects TRBV20-1 to TRBJ1-2, with D uncertain. The CDR3 is 12 residues long. The germline V gene encodes CDR1 DFQATT and CDR2 SNEGSKA (reference sequence). The V end lost 3 bases, the J end lost 4 bases, and 9 bases lay between the germline ends.

The rearrangement links TRBV20-1 to TRBJ1-6, with no clear D. V lost 3 bases and J lost 0, with 6 bases in between. Germline V lookup: CDR1 DFQATT, CDR2 SNEGSKA (reference sequence). The CDR3 spans 14 residues. CDR3 protein: CSASESSYNSPLHF. Here the CDR3 DNA reads TGCAGTGCTAGTGAGAGCTCCTATAATTCACCCCTCCACTTT.

This clone was recorded a few times. V gene TRBV7-2 combines with J gene TRBJ1-2, with D possibly being TRBD1 (5 bases). V shed 3 bases and J shed 0 bases, with 14 bases lying between them. This CDR3 comprises 16 residues. Per the germline V gene, CDR1 is SGHTA and CDR2 is FQGNSA. The CDR3 protein is CASSFTGSLANYGYTF. The CDR3 nucleotides read TGTGCCAGCAGCTTTACAGGCTCGTTAGCTAACTATGGCTACACCTTC.